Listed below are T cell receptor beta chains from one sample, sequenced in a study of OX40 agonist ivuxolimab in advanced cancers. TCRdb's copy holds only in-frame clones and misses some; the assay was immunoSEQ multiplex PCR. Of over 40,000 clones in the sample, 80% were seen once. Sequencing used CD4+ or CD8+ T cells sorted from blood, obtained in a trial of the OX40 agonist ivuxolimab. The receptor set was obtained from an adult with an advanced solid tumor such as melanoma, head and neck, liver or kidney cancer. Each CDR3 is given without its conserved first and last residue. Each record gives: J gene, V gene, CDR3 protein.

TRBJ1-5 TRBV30 AWSVGQTFNQPQH
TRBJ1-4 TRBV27 ASSPGTGFEKLF
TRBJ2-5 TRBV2 ASSAVLGETQY
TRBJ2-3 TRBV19 ASSIGPSQGKADTQY
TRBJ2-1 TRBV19 ASSITGARHEQF
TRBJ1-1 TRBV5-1 ASSRQGGGTEAF
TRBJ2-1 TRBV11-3 ASSLGTSSYNEQF
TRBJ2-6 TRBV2 ASSRTGAGANVLT
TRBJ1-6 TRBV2 ASTTQSSSPLH
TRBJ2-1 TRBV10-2 ASSSGTLTRDEQF
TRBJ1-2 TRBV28 ASSEAASRGYGYT
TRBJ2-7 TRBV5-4 ASSPGDTYEQY
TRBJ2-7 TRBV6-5 ASSAPGSYEQY
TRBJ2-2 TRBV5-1 ASSEGTSGTGELF
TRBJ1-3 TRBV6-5 ASSSFTTRSGNTIY
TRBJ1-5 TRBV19 ASSMSQQPQH
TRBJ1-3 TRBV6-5 ASSYGWGNTIY
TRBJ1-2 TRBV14 ASSQDPRGIQSGYT
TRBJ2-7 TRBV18 ASSPEGRVVY
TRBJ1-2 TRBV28 ASSHRQGTTPRDANYGYT
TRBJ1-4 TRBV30 AWSVRVEKLF
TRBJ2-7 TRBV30 AWSLGRLGY
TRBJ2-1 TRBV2 ASSEGRGGAGNEQF
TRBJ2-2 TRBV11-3 ASSGSGTNTGELF
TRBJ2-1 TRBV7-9 ASSLFLAGSYNEQF
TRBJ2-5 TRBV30 AWSVNGPKTQY
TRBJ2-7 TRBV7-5 VRSLRDISYEQY
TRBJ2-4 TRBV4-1 ASSQDRDRRQY
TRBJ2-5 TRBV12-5 ASGPGLAGVETQY
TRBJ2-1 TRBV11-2 ASSSLRYPMKQF